These 2 T cell receptor beta chains were all obtained from the same sample, sequenced in a study of pediatric ulcerative colitis. The repertoire was sequenced with immunoSEQ multiplex PCR; TCRdb's copy has only in-frame clones and lacks some. This table holds tens of thousands of clones, 87% found once. The specimen was blood. The receptors here all came from a boy between 10 and 17 years old who was a control in a study of pediatric ulcerative colitis.

This clone was counted a single time. This chain joins TRBV2 and TRBJ2-2, with 9 bases matching TRBD1. CDR1 is SNHLY and CDR2 is FYNNEI in the germline V gene. The CDR3 is 15 amino acids. The junction had 7 bases not matched to a gene; V was cut back by 5 bases and J by 6 bases. CDR3: CASSPDRGGPGELFF. CDR3 coding DNA: TGTGCCAGCAGTCCGGACAGGGGAGGGCCCGGGGAGCTGTTTTTT.

The V and J genes are TRBV7-2 and TRBJ2-2; TRBD2 agrees at 8 bases. V shed 5 bases, J shed 1 base, and the junction held 6 bases outside the gene matches. This CDR3 spans 16 amino acids. Germline CDR1 is SGHTA and CDR2 is FQGNSA. The CDR3 protein is CASSQMAGGNTGELFF. The CDR3 DNA sequence: TGTGCCAGCAGCCAAATGGCGGGGGGGAACACCGGGGAGCTGTTTTTT.